This is a list of T cell receptor beta chains from one sample in a study of neurological immune-mediated disorders. In TCRdb, the 5' RACE reads were re-called with MiXCR into one record per CDR3 protein. The table lists roughly 36,000 distinct CDR3 sequences, about 7% of them singletons. Material for sequencing was CD4+ T cells from blood. The receptors come from a man between 50 and 59 years old in good health. Both conserved end residues are part of each CDR3. Each record gives: J gene, V gene, D gene, clone size, CDR3 length, CDR3 protein, CDR3 DNA. The D gene is left open where the match is weak. Clone size is given for some rows only: seen once, a few or many times, or a class if the clone is expanded.

TRBJ2-7	TRBV2	TRBD2	many	17	CASRPSGTYRGSYEQYF	TGTGCCAGCAGGCCTAGCGGGACTTACAGGGGAAGTTACGAGCAGTACTTC
TRBJ2-7	TRBV28	.	.	16	CASSLSVRELTYEQYF	TGTGCCAGCAGTTTATCTGTCAGGGAGTTGACCTACGAGCAGTACTTC
TRBJ2-7	TRBV6-5	TRBD2	many	16	CASSPRLAGGPPEQYF	TGTGCCAGCAGTCCGAGACTAGCGGGAGGGCCTCCCGAGCAGTACTTC
TRBJ2-3	TRBV20-1	TRBD2	many	15	CSAEGLAGVVDTQYF	TGCAGTGCTGAGGGACTAGCGGGAGTGGTAGATACGCAGTATTTT
TRBJ1-2	TRBV4-1	.	many	13	CASSLSAVTGYTF	TGCGCCAGCAGCCTTAGTGCGGTCACCGGCTACACCTTC
TRBJ1-2	TRBV20-1	.	few	13	CSARAPGPGGYTF	TGCAGTGCTAGAGCACCAGGGCCGGGAGGCTACACCTTC
TRBJ1-4	TRBV7-2	.	medium-sized	14	CASSPRRTNEKLFF	TGTGCCAGCAGCCCTCGACGGACTAATGAAAAACTGTTTTTT
TRBJ2-2	TRBV15	TRBD2	.	18	CATSERLAGGPGTGELFF	TGTGCCACCAGCGAACGACTAGCGGGAGGGCCTGGCACCGGGGAGCTGTTTTTT
TRBJ2-1	TRBV6-2/TRBV6-3	TRBD2	many	17	CASRLGLAGSLGNEQFF	TGTGCCAGCAGACTGGGACTAGCGGGATCCCTAGGCAATGAGCAGTTCTTC
TRBJ2-3	TRBV20-1	.	many	14	CSARPDTSTDTQYF	TGCAGTGCTCGACCGGACACTAGCACAGATACGCAGTATTTT
TRBJ2-7	TRBV2	.	many	14	CASTVRHSGSEQYF	TGTGCCAGCACTGTTAGACACTCCGGATCCGAGCAGTACTTC
TRBJ1-5	TRBV20-1	TRBD1	many	15	CSARRTGPLNQPQHF	TGCAGTGCTAGAAGGACAGGGCCCCTAAATCAGCCCCAGCATTTT
TRBJ1-2	TRBV14	.	.	9	CASRSGYTF	TGTGCCAGCAGGTCTGGCTACACCTTC
TRBJ2-7	TRBV5-1	TRBD1	many	16	CASSLGQGMLPYEQYF	TGCGCCAGCAGCTTGGGACAGGGAATGCTCCCCTACGAGCAGTACTTC
TRBJ2-7	TRBV7-2	.	.	13	CASSPPGDYEQYF	TGTGCCAGCAGCCCACCAGGGGACTACGAGCAGTACTTC
TRBJ2-5	TRBV20-1	.	many	12	CSASWGQETQYF	TGCAGTGCTAGTTGGGGGCAAGAGACCCAGTACTTC
TRBJ2-1	TRBV20-1	TRBD2	.	15	CSARGSSGAYNEQFF	TGCAGTGCTAGAGGGTCTAGCGGGGCCTACAATGAGCAGTTCTTC
TRBJ2-1	TRBV7-3	TRBD2	many	16	CASSHKTSADNNEQFF	TGTGCCAGCAGCCACAAGACTAGCGCCGATAACAATGAGCAGTTCTTC